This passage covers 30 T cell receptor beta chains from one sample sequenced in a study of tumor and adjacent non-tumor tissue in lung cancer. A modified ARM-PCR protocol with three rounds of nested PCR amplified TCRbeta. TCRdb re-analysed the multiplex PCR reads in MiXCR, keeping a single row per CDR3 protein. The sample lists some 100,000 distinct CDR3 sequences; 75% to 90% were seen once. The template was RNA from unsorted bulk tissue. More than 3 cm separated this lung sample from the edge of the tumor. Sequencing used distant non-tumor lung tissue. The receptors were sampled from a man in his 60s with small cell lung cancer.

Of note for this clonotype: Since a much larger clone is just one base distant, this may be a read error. CDR3 nucleotides: TGTACCAGCGTCTCCTCTTACAATGAGCAGTTCTTC. This encodes CTSVSSYNEQFF. This rearrangement joins TRBV28 to TRBJ2-1; D is unresolved. The CDR3 spans 12 residues. Germline loops: CDR1 MDHEN, CDR2 SYDVKM.

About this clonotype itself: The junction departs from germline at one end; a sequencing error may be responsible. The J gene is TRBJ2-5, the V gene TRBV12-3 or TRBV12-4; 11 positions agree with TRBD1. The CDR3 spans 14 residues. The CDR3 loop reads CASGFRDRGETQYF. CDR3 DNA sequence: TGTGCCAGCGGTTTCCGGGACAGGGGGGAGACCCAATACTTC.

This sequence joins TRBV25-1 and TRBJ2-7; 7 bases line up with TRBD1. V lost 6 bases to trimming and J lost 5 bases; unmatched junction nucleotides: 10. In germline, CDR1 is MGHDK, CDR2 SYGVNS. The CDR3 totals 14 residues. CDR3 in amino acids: CASSVVRGPNEQYV. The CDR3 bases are TGTGCCAGCAGCGTAGTGAGGGGGCCGAACGAGCAGTACGTC.

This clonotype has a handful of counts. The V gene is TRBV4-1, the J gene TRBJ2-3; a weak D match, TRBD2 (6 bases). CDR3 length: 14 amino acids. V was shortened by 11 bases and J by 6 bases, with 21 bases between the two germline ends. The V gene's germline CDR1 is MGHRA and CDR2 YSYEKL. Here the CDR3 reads CAGSQAGLFDTQYF. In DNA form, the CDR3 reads TGCGCCGGTAGCCAAGCCGGACTATTCGATACGCAGTATTTT.

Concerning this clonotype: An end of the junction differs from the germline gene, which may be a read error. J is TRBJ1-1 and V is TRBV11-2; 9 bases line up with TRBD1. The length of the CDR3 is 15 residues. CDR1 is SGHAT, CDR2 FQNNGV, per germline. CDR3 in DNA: TGTACCAGCAGCCGAGGACAGGGGACCCGAACTGGAGCTTTCTTT. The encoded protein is CTSSRGQGTRTGAFF.

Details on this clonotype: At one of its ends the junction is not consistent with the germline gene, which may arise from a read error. The CDR3 sequence is CGSSLERMGQGRNEQFF. CDR3 nucleotides: TGTGGCAGCAGCTTAGAGAGAATGGGACAGGGGAGGAATGAGCAATTCTTC. The chain couples TRBV11-2 to TRBJ2-1, with TRBD1 matching 10 bases. This CDR3 has 17 amino acids. Germline loops: CDR1 SGHAT, CDR2 FQNNGV.

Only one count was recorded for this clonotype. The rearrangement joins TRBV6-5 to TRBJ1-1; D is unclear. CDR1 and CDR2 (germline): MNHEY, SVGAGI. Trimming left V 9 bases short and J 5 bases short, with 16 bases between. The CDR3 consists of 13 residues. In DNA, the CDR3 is TGTGCCAGTAGTCCTACGAGAGGGACTGAAGCTTTCTTT. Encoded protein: CASSPTRGTEAFF.

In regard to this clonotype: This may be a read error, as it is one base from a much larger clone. The CDR3 region has the DNA TGTGCCTGTACGAAGAGTCCGGATCAGTACGTC. This encodes CACTKSPDQYV. The chain joins TRBV30 to TRBJ2-7; D is unclear. Trimming took 6 bases from V and 10 from J, leaving 16 bases between them. This CDR3 region has 11 residues. The germline CDR1 and CDR2 sequences are GTSNPN and SVGIG (reference sequence).

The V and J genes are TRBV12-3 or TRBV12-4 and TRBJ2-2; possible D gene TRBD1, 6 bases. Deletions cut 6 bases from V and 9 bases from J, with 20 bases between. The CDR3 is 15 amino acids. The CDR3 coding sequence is TGTGCCAGCAGATCGACAGGTGGCGTTCACTGGGAGCTGTTTTTT. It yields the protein CASRSTGGVHWELFF.

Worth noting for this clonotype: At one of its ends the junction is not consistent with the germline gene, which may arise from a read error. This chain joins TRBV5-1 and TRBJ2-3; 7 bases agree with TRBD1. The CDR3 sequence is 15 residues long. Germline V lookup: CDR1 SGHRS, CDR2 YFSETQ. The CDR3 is CVSSPIGQVTDTQYF. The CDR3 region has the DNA TGCGTCAGCAGCCCGATAGGACAGGTCACAGATACGCAGTATTTT.

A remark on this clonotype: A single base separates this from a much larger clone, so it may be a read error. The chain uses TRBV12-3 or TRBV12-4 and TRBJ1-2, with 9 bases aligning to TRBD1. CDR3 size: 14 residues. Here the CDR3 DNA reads TGTGTCAGCAGTCCCGGGACAGGGAGAAATGGCTACACCTTC. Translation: CVSSPGTGRNGYTF.

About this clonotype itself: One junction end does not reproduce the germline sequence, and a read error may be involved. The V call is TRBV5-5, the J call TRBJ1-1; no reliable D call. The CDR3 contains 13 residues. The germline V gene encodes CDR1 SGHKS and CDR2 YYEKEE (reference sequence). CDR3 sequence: CASCLSSNTETFF. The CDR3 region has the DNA TGTGCCAGCTGCTTGTCATCGAACACTGAAACTTTCTTT.

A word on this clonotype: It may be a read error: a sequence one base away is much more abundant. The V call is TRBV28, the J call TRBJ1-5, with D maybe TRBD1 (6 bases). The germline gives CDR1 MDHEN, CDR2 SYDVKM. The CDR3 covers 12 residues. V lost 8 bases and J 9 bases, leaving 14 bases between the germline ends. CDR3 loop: CASWRGRVPQHF. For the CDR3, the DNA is TGTGCCAGCTGGCGGGGGCGCGTGCCCCAGCATTTT. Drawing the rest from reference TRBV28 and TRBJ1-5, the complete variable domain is DVKVTQSSRYLVKRTGEKVFLECVQDMDHENMFWYRQDPGLGLRLIYFSYDVKMKEKGDIPEGYSVSREKKERFSLILESASTNQTSMYLCASWRGRVPQHFGDGTRLSIL.

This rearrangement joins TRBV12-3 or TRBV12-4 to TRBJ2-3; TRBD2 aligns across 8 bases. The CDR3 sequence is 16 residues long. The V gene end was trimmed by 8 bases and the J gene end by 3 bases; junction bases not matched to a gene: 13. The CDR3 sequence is CASGSRGGRRTDTQYF. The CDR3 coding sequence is TGTGCCAGCGGTTCCCGCGGCGGGAGGAGGACAGATACGCAGTATTTT.

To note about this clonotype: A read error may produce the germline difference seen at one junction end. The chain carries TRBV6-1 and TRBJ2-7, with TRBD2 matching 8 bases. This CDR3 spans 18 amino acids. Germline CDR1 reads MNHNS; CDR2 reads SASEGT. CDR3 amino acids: CVSSYGLRAGLVSYELYF. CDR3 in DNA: TGTGTCAGCAGTTACGGGCTCAGGGCGGGACTAGTATCCTACGAGCTGTACTTT.

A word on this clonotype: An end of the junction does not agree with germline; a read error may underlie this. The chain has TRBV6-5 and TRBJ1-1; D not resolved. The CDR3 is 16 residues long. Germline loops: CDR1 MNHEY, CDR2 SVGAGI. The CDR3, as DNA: TGTGACAGCAGTTACTCGACCTTGGGAGGAGGGACTGAAGCTTTCTTT. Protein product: CDSSYSTLGGGTEAFF.

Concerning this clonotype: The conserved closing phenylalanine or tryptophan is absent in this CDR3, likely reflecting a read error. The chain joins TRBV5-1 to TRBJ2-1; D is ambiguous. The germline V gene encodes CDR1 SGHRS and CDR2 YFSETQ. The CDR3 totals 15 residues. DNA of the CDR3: TGCGCCAGCAACTTGGAGCGCCTACTGGACAATGAGCAGTTCATC. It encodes CASNLERLLDNEQFI.

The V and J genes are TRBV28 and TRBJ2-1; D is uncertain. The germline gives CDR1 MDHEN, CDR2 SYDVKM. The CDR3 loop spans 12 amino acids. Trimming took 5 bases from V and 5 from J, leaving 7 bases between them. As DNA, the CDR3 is TGTGCCAGCAGTGCCTTTCACAATGAGCAGTTCTTC. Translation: CASSAFHNEQFF.

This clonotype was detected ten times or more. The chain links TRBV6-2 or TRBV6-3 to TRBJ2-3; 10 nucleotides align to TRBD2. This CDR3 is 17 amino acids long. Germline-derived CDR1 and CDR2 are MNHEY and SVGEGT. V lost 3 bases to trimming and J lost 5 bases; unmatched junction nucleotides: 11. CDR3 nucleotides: TGTGCCAGCAGTTATGTAATGAGCGGGAGGGATGAAGATACGCAGTATTTT. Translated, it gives CASSYVMSGRDEDTQYF.

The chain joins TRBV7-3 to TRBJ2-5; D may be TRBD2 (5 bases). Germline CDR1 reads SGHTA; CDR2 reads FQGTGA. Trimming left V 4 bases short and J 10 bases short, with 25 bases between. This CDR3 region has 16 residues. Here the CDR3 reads CASSSDGMELRGNQYF. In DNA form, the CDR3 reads TGTGCCAGCAGCTCCGACGGGATGGAACTTCGAGGGAACCAGTACTTC.

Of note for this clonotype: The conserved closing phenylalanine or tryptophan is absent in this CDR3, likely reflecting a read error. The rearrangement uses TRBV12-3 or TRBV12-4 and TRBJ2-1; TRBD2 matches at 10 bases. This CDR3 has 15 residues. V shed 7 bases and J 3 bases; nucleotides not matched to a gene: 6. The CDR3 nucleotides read TGTGCCAGCAAGAATAGCGGGAGGAACTACAATGAGCAGTTCACC. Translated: CASKNSGRNYNEQFT.

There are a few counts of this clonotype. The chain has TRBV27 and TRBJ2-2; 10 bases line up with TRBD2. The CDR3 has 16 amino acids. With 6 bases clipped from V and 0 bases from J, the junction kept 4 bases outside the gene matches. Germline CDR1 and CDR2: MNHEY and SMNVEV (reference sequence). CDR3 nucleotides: TGTGCCAGCAGCCGGCTAGCGGGGGCGAACACCGGGGAGCTGTTTTTT. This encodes CASSRLAGANTGELFF.

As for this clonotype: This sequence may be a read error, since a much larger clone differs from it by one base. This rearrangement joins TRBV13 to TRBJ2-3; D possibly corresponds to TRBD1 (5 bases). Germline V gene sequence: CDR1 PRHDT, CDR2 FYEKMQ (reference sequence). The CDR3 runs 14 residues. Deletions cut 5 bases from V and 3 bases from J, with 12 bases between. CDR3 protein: CASSPRQRTDTQYF. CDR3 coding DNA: TGTGCCAGCAGCCCCCGACAGAGAACAGATACGCAGTATTTT.

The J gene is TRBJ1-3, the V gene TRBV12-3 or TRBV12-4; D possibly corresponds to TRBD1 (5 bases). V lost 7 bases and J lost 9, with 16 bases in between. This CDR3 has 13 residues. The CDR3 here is CASNVGEAGTIYF. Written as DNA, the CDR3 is TGTGCCAGCAATGTAGGGGAAGCTGGCACCATATATTTT.

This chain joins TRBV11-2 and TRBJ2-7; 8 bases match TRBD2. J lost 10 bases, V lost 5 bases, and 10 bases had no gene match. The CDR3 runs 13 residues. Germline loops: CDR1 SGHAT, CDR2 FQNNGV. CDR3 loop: CASSPGLGYYQYF. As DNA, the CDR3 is TGTGCCAGCAGCCCGGGACTAGGGTACTACCAGTACTTC.

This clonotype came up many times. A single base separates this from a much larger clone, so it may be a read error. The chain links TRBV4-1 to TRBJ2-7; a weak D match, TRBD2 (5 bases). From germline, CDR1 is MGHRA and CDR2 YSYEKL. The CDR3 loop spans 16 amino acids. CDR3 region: CASGQDQRNPYDEQYF. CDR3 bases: TGCGCCAGCGGCCAAGATCAGCGGAACCCCTACGACGAGCAGTACTTC.

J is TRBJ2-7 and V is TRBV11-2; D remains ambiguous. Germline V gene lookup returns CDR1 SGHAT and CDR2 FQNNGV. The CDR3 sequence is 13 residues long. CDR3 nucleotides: TGTACCAGTAGCTTAGCTGACTCCTACGAGCAGTACGTC. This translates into CTSSLADSYEQYV.

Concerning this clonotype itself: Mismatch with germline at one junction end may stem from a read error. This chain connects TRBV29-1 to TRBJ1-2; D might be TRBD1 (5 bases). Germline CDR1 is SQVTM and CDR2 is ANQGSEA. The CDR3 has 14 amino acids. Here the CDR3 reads CSIDIWGEVYGYTF. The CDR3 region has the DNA TGCAGCATTGATATATGGGGGGAAGTATATGGCTACACCTTC.

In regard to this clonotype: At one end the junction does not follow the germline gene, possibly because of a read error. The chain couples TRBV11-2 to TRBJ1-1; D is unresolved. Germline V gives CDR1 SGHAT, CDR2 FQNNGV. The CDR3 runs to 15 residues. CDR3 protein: CARSLAVGMNTEVFF. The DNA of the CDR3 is TGTGCCAGGAGCTTAGCAGTAGGAATGAACACTGAAGTTTTCTTT.

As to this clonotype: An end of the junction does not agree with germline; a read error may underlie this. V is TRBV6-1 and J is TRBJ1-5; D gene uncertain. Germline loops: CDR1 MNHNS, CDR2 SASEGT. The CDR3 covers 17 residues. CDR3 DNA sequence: TGTGCCAGTAGTGAAGCGGTCGGACTGGAGTCCAATCAGCCCCAGCATTTT. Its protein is CASSEAVGLESNQPQHF.